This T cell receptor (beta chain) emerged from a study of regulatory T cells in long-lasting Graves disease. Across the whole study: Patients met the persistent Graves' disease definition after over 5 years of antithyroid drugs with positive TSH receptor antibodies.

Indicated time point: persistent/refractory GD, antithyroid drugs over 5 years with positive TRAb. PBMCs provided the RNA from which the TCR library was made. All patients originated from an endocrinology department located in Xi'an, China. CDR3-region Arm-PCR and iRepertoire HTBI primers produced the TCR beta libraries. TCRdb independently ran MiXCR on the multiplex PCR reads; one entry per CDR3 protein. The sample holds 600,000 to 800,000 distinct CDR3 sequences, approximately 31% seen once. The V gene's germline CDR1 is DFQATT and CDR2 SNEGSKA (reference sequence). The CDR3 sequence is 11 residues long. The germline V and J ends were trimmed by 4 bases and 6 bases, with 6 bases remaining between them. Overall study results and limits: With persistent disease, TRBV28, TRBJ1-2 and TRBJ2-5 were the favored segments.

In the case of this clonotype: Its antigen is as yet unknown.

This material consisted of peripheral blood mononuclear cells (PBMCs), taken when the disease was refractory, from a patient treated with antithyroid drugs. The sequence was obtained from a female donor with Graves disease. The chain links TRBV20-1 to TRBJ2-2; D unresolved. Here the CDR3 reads CSAILAGELFF. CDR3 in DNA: TGCAGTGCTATCCTCGCCGGGGAGCTGTTTTTT.